This TCR beta chain was profiled in a study of blood T cell repertoires in COVID-19. Study details: The study drew acute and convalescent COVID-19 samples from the United States, Italy and Spain.

The assay was immunoSEQ multiplex PCR, and TCRdb's table has in-frame clones only and misses some. Altogether 300,000 or so clones are present, 86% being singletons, with the ten largest covering 1.5% to 2%. V lost 5 bases and J lost 6; bases outside the gene matches: 8. CDR3 length: 15 residues. Looked up from germline, CDR1 is MDHEN and CDR2 is SYDVKM. V usage is TRBV28 and J usage is TRBJ2-1, with TRBD2 matching 9 bases. The sequence derives from a woman aged 45 to 65 with acute or convalescent COVID-19. The sequencing input was peripheral blood. In DNA form, the CDR3 reads TGTGCCAGCAGTGTAGCGGGAGTCTGGGGCAATGAGCAGTTCTTC. Residues: CASSVAGVWGNEQFF. Drawing the rest from reference TRBV28 and TRBJ2-1, the complete variable domain is DVKVTQSSRYLVKRTGEKVFLECVQDMDHENMFWYRQDPGLGLRLIYFSYDVKMKEKGDIPEGYSVSREKKERFSLILESASTNQTSMYLCASSVAGVWGNEQFFGPGTRLTVL.